One and the same sample provided the 10 T cell receptor beta chains below, sequenced in a study of CXCR3-negative and CXCR3-positive naive CD8 T cells. UMI labels and 5' RACE were used to prepare the TRB cDNA libraries. TCRdb reanalyzed the 5' RACE reads, giving one entry per CDR3 protein sequence and no DNA. The listing contains 6,500 to 10,000 distinct CDR3 sequences. Study-level points and caveats: Against CXCR3-negative naive cells, CXCR3-positive naive cells showed more hydrophobic TRB CDR3s.

No antigen has been assigned to these receptors. Material: naive CXCR3+ CD8+ T cells from blood. Subset of the sample: CD45RO-CCR7+CD27+CD95- naive CD8+ T cells expressing CXCR3 (TNR3+). The receptors come from a human donor in good health. Some clones in this sample may be carry-over from other donors' samples.

V and J are TRBV4-1 and TRBJ2-5; TCRdb indicates TRBD1, and absent DNA this call remains unverified. The CDR3 is 15 amino acids. CDR1 is MGHRA and CDR2 is YSYEKL in the germline V gene. The CDR3 sequence is CASSQVPGPRETQYF.

The chain couples TRBV18 to TRBJ2-1; as DNA is missing, the TRBD2 call by TCRdb cannot be tested. The CDR3 sequence is 15 residues long. Germline loops: CDR1 KGHSH, CDR2 LQKENI. The CDR3 spells CASSPTSENYNEQFF.

The chain combines TRBV20-1 with TRBJ2-1; without DNA, the TCRdb call of TRBD1 cannot be checked. Germline lookup yields CDR1 DFQATT and CDR2 SNEGSKA (reference sequence). The CDR3 runs 14 residues. The CDR3 loop is CSARHRGLGYEQFF.

This chain connects TRBV29-1 to TRBJ1-1; TCRdb proposes TRBD1, but this gene call is untestable without DNA. Germline assignment: CDR1 SQVTM and CDR2 ANQGSEA. This CDR3 has 12 amino acids. The CDR3 loop reads CSARDRWLEAFF. Looking up the rest from reference TRBV29-1 and TRBJ1-1 gives the full variable domain: SAVISQKPSRDICQRGTSLTIQCQVDSQVTMMFWYRQQPGQSLTLIATANQGSEATYESGFVIDKFPISRPNLTFSTLTVSNMSPEDSSIYLCSARDRWLEAFFGQGTRLTVV.

Considering frequency, this clonotype is medium-sized. The chain recombines TRBV7-9 with TRBJ2-1; TCRdb calls TRBD2, which cannot be checked without DNA. There are 14 residues in the CDR3. Per the germline V gene, CDR1 is SEHNR and CDR2 is FQNEAQ (reference sequence). The CDR3 spells CASSLTSWDNEQFF.

This clonotype is classed as large (0.1 to 1%) by frequency. This rearrangement joins TRBV5-1 to TRBJ1-2; TCRdb proposes TRBD1, but this gene call is untestable without DNA. The CDR3 has 13 residues. Germline V gene lookup returns CDR1 SGHRS and CDR2 YFSETQ. CDR3 sequence reads: CASSPDSYWGYTF.

The chain combines TRBV25-1 with TRBJ2-1; the TCRdb call, TRBD2, lacks DNA for checking. In germline, CDR1 is MGHDK, CDR2 SYGVNS. The CDR3 spans 16 residues. The chain's CDR3 is CASSDWTSGTYNEQFF.

This rearrangement joins TRBV28 to TRBJ2-5; the TRBD1 assignment by TCRdb is unverifiable without DNA. The length of the CDR3 is 14 residues. Germline values: CDR1 MDHEN, CDR2 SYDVKM. CDR3 sequence reads: CASSHLTGRETQYF.

By frequency, this clonotype registers medium-sized. The chain joins TRBV28 to TRBJ2-7. Germline CDR1 MDHEN, CDR2 SYDVKM. The CDR3 has 13 amino acids. The CDR3 reads CASSFSVSYEQYF.

The rearrangement uses TRBV7-9 and TRBJ1-2; TCRdb proposes TRBD1, but this gene call is untestable without DNA. This CDR3 is 16 amino acids long. Germline-derived CDR1 and CDR2 are SEHNR and FQNEAQ (reference sequence). The CDR3 sequence: CASSLSRDRHNYCYTF.